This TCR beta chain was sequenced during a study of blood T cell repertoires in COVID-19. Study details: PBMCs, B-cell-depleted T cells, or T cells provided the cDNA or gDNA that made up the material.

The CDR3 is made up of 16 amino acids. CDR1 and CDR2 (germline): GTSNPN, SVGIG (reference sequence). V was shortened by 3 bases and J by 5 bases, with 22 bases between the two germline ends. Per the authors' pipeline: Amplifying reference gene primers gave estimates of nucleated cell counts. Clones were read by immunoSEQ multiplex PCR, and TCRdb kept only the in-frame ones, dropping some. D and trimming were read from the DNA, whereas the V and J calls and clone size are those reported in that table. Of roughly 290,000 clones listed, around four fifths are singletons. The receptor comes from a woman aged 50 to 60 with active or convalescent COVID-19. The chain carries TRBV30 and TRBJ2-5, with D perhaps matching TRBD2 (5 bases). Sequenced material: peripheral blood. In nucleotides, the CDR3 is TGTGCCTGGAGCCGGGGAGCAGGCTCGGCGCGGGAGACCCAGTACTTC. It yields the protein CAWSRGAGSARETQYF.